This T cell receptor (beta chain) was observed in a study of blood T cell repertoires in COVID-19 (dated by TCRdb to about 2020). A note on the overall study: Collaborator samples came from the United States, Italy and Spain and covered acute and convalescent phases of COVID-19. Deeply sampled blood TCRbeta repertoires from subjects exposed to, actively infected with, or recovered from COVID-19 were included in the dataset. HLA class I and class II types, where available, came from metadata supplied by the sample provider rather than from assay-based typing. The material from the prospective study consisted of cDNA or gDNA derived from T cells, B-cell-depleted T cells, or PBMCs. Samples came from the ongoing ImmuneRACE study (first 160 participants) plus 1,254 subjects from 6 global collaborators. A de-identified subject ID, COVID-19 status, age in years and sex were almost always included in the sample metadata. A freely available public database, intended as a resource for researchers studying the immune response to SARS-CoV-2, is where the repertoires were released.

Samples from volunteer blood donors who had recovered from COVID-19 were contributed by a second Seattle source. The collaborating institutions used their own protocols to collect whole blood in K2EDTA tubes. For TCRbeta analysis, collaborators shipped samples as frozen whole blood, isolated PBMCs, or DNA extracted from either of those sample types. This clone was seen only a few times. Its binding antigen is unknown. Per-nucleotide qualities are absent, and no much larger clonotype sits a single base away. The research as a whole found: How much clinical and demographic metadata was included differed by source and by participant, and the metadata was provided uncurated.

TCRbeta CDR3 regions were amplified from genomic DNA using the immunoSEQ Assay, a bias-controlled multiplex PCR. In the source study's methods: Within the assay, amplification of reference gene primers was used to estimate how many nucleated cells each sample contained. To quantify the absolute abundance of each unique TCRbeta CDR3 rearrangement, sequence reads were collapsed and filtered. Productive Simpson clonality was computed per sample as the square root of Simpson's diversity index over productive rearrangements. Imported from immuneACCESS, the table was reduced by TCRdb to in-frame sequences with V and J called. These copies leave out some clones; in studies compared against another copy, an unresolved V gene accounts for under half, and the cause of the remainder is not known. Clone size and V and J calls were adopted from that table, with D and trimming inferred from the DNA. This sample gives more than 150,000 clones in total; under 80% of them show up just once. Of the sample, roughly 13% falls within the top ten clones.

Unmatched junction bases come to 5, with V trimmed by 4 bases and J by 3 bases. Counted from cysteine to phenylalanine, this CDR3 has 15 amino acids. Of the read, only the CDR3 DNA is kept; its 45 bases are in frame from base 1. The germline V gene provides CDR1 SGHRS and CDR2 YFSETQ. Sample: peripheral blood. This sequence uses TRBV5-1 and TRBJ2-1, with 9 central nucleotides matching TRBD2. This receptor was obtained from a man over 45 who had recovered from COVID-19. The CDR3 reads CASSPGTSSYNEQFF. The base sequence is TGCGCCAGCAGCCCCGGGACTAGCAGCTACAATGAGCAGTTCTTC.